One and the same sample provided the 19 T cell receptor beta chains below, sequenced in a study of cytomegalovirus exposure and HLA in healthy donors. 13 Jbeta primers and 60 Vbeta primers were used for the PCR. Profiling relied on immunoSEQ multiplex PCR, and the TCRdb table lists in-frame clones only, not all of them. The sample has about 120,000 clones, approximately 66% seen once. Source material: PBMCs. All receptors come from a woman between 40 and 55 years old in good health and CMV-seropositive.

This chain connects TRBV7-9 to TRBJ2-3; 11 nucleotides match TRBD1. There are 18 residues in the CDR3. CDR1 SEHNR and CDR2 FQNEAQ come from the germline V gene (reference sequence). The trim removed 6 bases at V and 2 bases at J, leaving 13 bases unmatched. The CDR3 spells CASSPGTGGLIYTDTQYF. The CDR3 DNA reads TGTGCCAGCAGTCCCGGGACAGGGGGTCTCATTTACACAGATACGCAGTATTTT.

The chain carries TRBV27 and TRBJ2-7; tentative D call: TRBD2 (5 bases). CDR3 length: 15 amino acids. V gave up 7 bases and J gave up 6 bases, with 22 bases separating them. Per the germline V gene, CDR1 is MNHEY and CDR2 is SMNVEV (reference sequence). CDR3 region: CASMEVGQVAGEQYF. DNA of the CDR3: TGTGCCAGCATGGAGGTAGGGCAGGTTGCCGGCGAGCAGTACTTC.

The chain carries TRBV19 and TRBJ1-3, with 7 bases that match TRBD1. With V trimmed by 7 bases and J by 0 bases, 6 bases remained unmatched. The CDR3 sequence is 15 residues long. Germline V gene data show CDR1 as LNHDA and CDR2 as SQIVND (reference sequence). The CDR3 nucleotides are TGTGCCAGTAAGGACAGGCCTTTCTCTGGAAACACCATATATTTT. This encodes CASKDRPFSGNTIYF.

In regard to this clone: A read error is likely here: a far larger clone is one base away. Other DNA sequences in this specimen translate into the identical CDR3. This chain uses TRBV6-5 with TRBJ1-1; TRBD1 matches at 9 bases. CDR1 is MNHEY, CDR2 SVGAGI, per germline. The CDR3 is made up of 14 amino acids. The CDR3 region has the DNA TGTGCCAGCAGGGGACAGGGCGGCCACACTGAAGCTTTCTTC. Its protein product is CASRGQGGHTEAFF.

This clone has a handful of counts. CDR3 coding DNA: TGTGCCAGCAGCCAAGATGCCGGGGAAGCTAACTATGGCTACACCTTC. It codes for CASSQDAGEANYGYTF. The chain couples TRBV4-2 to TRBJ1-2; D remains unclear. The ends were cut back, 0 bases at V and 0 bases at J, with 11 bases in the middle. Germline CDR1 and CDR2: LGHNA and YNFKEQ. The CDR3 sequence is 16 residues long.

The chain employs TRBV6-5 and TRBJ2-5, with unresolved D. V dropped 2 bases and J dropped 1 base, with 5 bases sitting between them. The CDR3 is 13 residues long. The germline V gene encodes CDR1 MNHEY and CDR2 SVGAGI. The CDR3 nucleotides read TGTGCCAGCAGTTACGACATCCAAGAGACCCAGTACTTC. It translates to CASSYDIQETQYF.

The chain recombines TRBV9 with TRBJ1-4; 8 bases agree with TRBD1. The germline gives CDR1 SGDLS, CDR2 YYNGEE. Trimming removed 7 bases from V and 6 bases from J; junction bases left unmatched: 5. CDR3 length: 13 amino acids. This chain's CDR3 is CASGTGIDEKLFF. DNA of the CDR3: TGTGCCAGCGGGACAGGCATTGATGAAAAACTGTTTTTT.

This clone was picked up a small number of times. The rearrangement joins TRBV19 to TRBJ2-1; D is unclear. The CDR3 sequence is 14 residues long. Germline V gene lookup returns CDR1 LNHDA and CDR2 SQIVND (reference sequence). V shed 2 bases and J shed 5 bases, with 10 bases lying between them. The CDR3 region has the DNA TGTGCCAGTAGTATAAGTGCCTCTAACAATGAGCAGTTCTTC. Translation gives CASSISASNNEQFF.

The gene calls are TRBV5-1 and TRBJ1-1; possible D gene TRBD1, 6 bases. Trimming shortened V by 4 bases and J by 5 bases, and 15 bases separated the two germline ends. Germline CDR1 SGHRS, CDR2 YFSETQ. This CDR3 is built from 14 residues. CDR3 coding DNA: TGCGCCAGCAGCCCCCCCACAGGGTTAACTGAAGCTTTCTTT. Amino acids: CASSPPTGLTEAFF.

This clone was recorded a few times. The chain carries TRBV7-6 and TRBJ2-3, with 7 bases lining up with TRBD2. The V and J ends lost 1 base and 8 bases, in that order; junction bases with no gene match: 15. This CDR3 is 17 amino acids long. Germline CDR1 SGHVS, CDR2 FNYEAQ. The DNA for the CDR3 is TGTGCCAGCAGCTTAGACGTTAGCGGGTCAGGGTCGGTTACGCAGTATTTT. Translated: CASSLDVSGSGSVTQYF.

This clone was observed a handful of times. The rearrangement links TRBV5-4 to TRBJ2-5; TRBD1 agrees at 9 bases. Germline V gene lookup returns CDR1 SGHNT and CDR2 YYREEE (reference sequence). The V segment lost 1 base and the J segment 1 base; nucleotides outside the gene matches: 2. This CDR3 contains 15 residues. The chain's CDR3 is CASSLKQGAQETQYF. The CDR3 DNA sequence: TGTGCCAGCAGCTTGAAACAGGGGGCCCAAGAGACCCAGTACTTC.

This rearrangement joins TRBV7-9 to TRBJ2-2; D is perhaps TRBD1 (5 bases). The germline CDR1 and CDR2 sequences are SEHNR and FQNEAQ (reference sequence). The CDR3 runs 13 residues. V lost 7 bases and J 5 bases, leaving 11 bases between the germline ends. CDR3 protein: CASTSGKTGELFF. CDR3 nucleotides: TGTGCCAGCACTTCAGGGAAAACCGGGGAGCTGTTTTTT. The entire variable domain, with the rest obtained from reference TRBV7-9 and TRBJ2-2, is as follows: DTGVSQNPRHKITKRGQNVTFRCDPISEHNRLYWYRQTLGQGPEFLTYFQNEAQLEKSRLLSDRFSAERPKGSFSTLEIQRTEQGDSAMYLCASTSGKTGELFFGEGSRLTVL.

This clone was seen just once. One end of the junction varies from germline; a read error may be responsible. V gene TRBV5-4 combines with J gene TRBJ2-7; D ambiguous. CDR3 length: 12 amino acids. Germline V lookup: CDR1 SGHNT, CDR2 YYREEE (reference sequence). The CDR3: CASSLDTFPFHF. For the CDR3, the DNA is TGTGCCAGCAGCTTAGACACCTTCCCATTCCACTTC.

The V and J genes are TRBV27 and TRBJ2-2, with D perhaps matching TRBD1 (5 bases). Per the germline V gene, CDR1 is MNHEY and CDR2 is SMNVEV (reference sequence). With 6 bases removed from V and 1 base from J, the gap between germline ends came to 12 bases. The CDR3 has 15 residues. In DNA, the CDR3 is TGTGCCAGCAGCGCTCTCCAGGGGAACACCGGGGAGCTGTTTTTT. It yields the protein CASSALQGNTGELFF.

This clone showed up just a few times. The chain carries TRBV30 and TRBJ1-2; TRBD1 matches 9 bases. With V trimmed by 8 bases and J by 5 bases, 6 bases remained unmatched. Per the germline V gene, CDR1 is GTSNPN and CDR2 is SVGIG (reference sequence). The length of the CDR3 is 12 residues. The CDR3 protein is CAGRTGVYGYTF. DNA of the CDR3: TGTGCCGGGCGGACAGGGGTGTATGGCTACACCTTC.

CDR3 bases: TGTGCCAGCAGTCAAGGGGTGAGGCAGCCCCAGCATTTT. Translation: CASSQGVRQPQHF. The chain carries TRBV2 and TRBJ1-5; D might be TRBD1 (5 bases). V was cut by 5 bases and J by 7 bases, with 12 bases left in between. The germline V gene has CDR1 SNHLY and CDR2 FYNNEI. The CDR3 contains 13 residues.

This sequence joins TRBV18 and TRBJ2-3; 7 nucleotides line up with TRBD2. Per germline, CDR1 KGHSH and CDR2 LQKENI. The CDR3 has 16 residues. V gave up 2 bases and J gave up 1 base; unmatched junction bases: 6. CDR3 sequence reads: CASSPNGGGGTDTQYF. In DNA, the CDR3 is TGTGCCAGCTCACCAAACGGGGGAGGGGGCACAGATACGCAGTATTTT.

This clone was seen more than once but under ten times. The chain links TRBV5-6 to TRBJ2-7; 7 nucleotides match TRBD1. The V gene end was trimmed by 3 bases and the J gene end by 9 bases; junction bases not matched to a gene: 9. Looked up from germline, CDR1 is SGHDT and CDR2 is YYEEEE. The CDR3 covers 13 residues. CDR3 coding DNA: TGTGCCAGCAGCTCGGACAGGTCCATAGTGCAGTACTTC. Protein sequence: CASSSDRSIVQYF.

The chain is built from TRBV11-2 and TRBJ2-7; D ambiguous. From germline, CDR1 is SGHAT and CDR2 FQNNGV. Trimming cost V 8 bases and J 1 base, with 6 bases left between them. The CDR3 covers 11 residues. This chain's CDR3 is CASGLSYEQYF. DNA of the CDR3: TGTGCCAGCGGGCTATCCTACGAGCAGTACTTC.